These T cell receptor beta chains were read from a single sample in a study of human T cells and chemical hapten exposure. Using its own MiXCR run on the reads, TCRdb lists one record per CDR3 protein. The profile covers about 120,000 distinct CDR3 sequences, with about 8.9% appearing a single time and 1.3% to 1.5% taken by the ten largest. The sequenced sample consisted of whole blood. These receptor sequences come from a human donor in good health. Some clones in this sample may be carry-over from other donors' samples. Each CDR3 is given with its conserved first and last residue. The size entry is marked missing in some rows and otherwise reads once, few, many or a size class.

>NA|TRBJ2-7|TRBV6-1
CASSERGGGSLYEQYF
>NA|TRBJ2-7|TRBV27
CASSFGRDRQQYF
>NA|TRBJ1-2|TRBV4-1
CASSQSPPQGALGYTF
>NA|TRBJ2-2|TRBV2
CVSRAGTTGELFF
>many|TRBJ1-4|TRBV2
CASSPVGTTNEKLFF
>many|TRBJ2-7|TRBV7-9
CASRDREYEQYF
>NA|TRBJ1-4|TRBV2
CASSEFWGGTDEKLFF
>few|TRBJ1-2|TRBV20-1
CSASKPGGYGYTF
>many|TRBJ2-1|TRBV2
CASSDGEQFF
>NA|TRBJ2-7|TRBV7-9
CASSLVGTGSYEQYF
>NA|TRBJ2-1|TRBV6-5
CASSYSPFLAYNEQFF
>few|TRBJ1-3|TRBV20-1
CSALAPGSGNTIYF
>many|TRBJ2-7|TRBV5-1
CASSLRTGGEQYF
>many|TRBJ1-4|TRBV20-1
CSALQGNNEKLFF
>many|TRBJ2-7|TRBV12-3/TRBV12-4
CASSLEEAGYEQYF
>many|TRBJ2-6|TRBV7-8
CASSYGSSGANVLTF
>many|TRBJ1-1|TRBV11-2
CASRDGTANTEAFF
>few|TRBJ2-7|TRBV12-3/TRBV12-4
CASSAGLAGDEQYF
>few|TRBJ2-2|TRBV19
CASSPRRLEGSGELFF
>many|TRBJ2-1|TRBV20-1
CSASRTGTSGSDEQFF
>few|TRBJ2-7|TRBV12-3/TRBV12-4
CASSSRPPNSGEQYF
>many|TRBJ2-2|TRBV6-5
CASSYYGGELFF
>NA|TRBJ2-2|TRBV20-1
CSARALTGEPGELFF
>many|TRBJ2-5|TRBV27
CASSLQGPQETQYF
>many|TRBJ2-6|TRBV21-1
CASSKEDGSSGANVLTF
>NA|TRBJ2-5|TRBV12-3/TRBV12-4
CASSPEGGRQETQYF
>many|TRBJ2-7|TRBV7-9
CASSSVKGRGYEQYF
>few|TRBJ1-1|TRBV12-5
CASGLEGQGLPLVGDTEAFF
>many|TRBJ2-1|TRBV12-3/TRBV12-4
CASSFLAGGRGEQFF
>NA|TRBJ1-5|TRBV7-9
CAGSPSPGQGPNQPQHF
>many|TRBJ2-2|TRBV3-1
CASMTGVNTGELFF
>NA|TRBJ2-1|TRBV5-1
CASSLIGESWNEQFF
>many|TRBJ2-1|TRBV7-8
CASSLDTESSYNEQFF
>few|TRBJ2-7|TRBV20-1
CSATDSRLNYEQYF
>NA|TRBJ2-7|TRBV28
CASSYPGRTYEQYF
>NA|TRBJ2-3|TRBV2
CASSETGISTDTQYF
>few|TRBJ2-7|TRBV4-1
CASSQYQGSSYEQYF
>few|TRBJ2-1|TRBV19
CASSMSGATLRLDEQFF
>NA|TRBJ2-1|TRBV7-2
CASSFVGGDEQFF
>NA|TRBJ2-7|TRBV5-1
CASSLTGQGMREQYF
>few|TRBJ1-1|TRBV7-8
CASRPRTGEGTEAFF
>NA|TRBJ2-3|TRBV7-9
CASSFTSGHTDTQYF
>few|TRBJ2-7|TRBV6-5
CASSYPGQLGKQYF
>NA|TRBJ2-1|TRBV6-1
CASSEHPTASGRRDEQFF
>many|TRBJ1-5|TRBV2
CASSERGGDQPQHF
>NA|TRBJ2-3|TRBV5-1
CASSLEGAAYTDTQYF
>NA|TRBJ2-3|TRBV18
CASSPIPDTQYF
>many|TRBJ1-5|TRBV29-1
CSVAGGENQPQHF
>many|TRBJ2-1|TRBV9
CASSVGGGGGFDEQFF
>NA|TRBJ1-1|TRBV12-3/TRBV12-4
CASSHPTKGITEAFF
>many|TRBJ1-4|TRBV7-2
CASSWIFSQNEKLFF
>many|TRBJ1-2|TRBV6-5
CASSSDGAGNYGYTF
>many|TRBJ2-1|TRBV5-1
CASSWAAGLANEQFF